A single T cell receptor (beta chain) is shown here with its context. The antigen it binds to is not known. Base quality data are lacking; no much larger clone is found one base away. Ends trimmed: V by 6 bases, J by 5 bases; bases unmatched to a gene: 6. CDR1 is given as SNHLY and CDR2 as FYNNEI, both from the germline V gene. Including cysteine and phenylalanine, the CDR3 has 14 amino acids. Kept here is only the CDR3 DNA, which spans 42 bases and is read in frame from base 1. TCRbeta CDR3 regions were amplified from genomic DNA using the immunoSEQ Assay, a bias-controlled multiplex PCR. For the original study's pipeline: Within the assay, amplification of reference gene primers was used to estimate how many nucleated cells each sample contained. Sequence reads were collapsed and filtered to measure the absolute abundance of every unique TCRbeta CDR3 rearrangement. For each sample, productive Simpson clonality was calculated as the square root of Simpson's diversity index over productive rearrangements. TCRdb retrieved this table from immuneACCESS and kept in-frame rearrangements only. Not all clones are present; in checked studies, unresolved V genes account for under half, and no reason is known for the remainder. Clone size and V and J calls were adopted from that table, with D and trimming inferred from the DNA. In all, the sample holds more than 200,000 clones, and 70% to 85% of those were seen once. Jointly, the top ten make up under 4.5% of the sample.

Whole blood was collected in K2EDTA tubes by collaborating institutions according to the institutions' own protocols. Collaborator samples were shipped for TCRbeta analysis as frozen whole blood, isolated PBMCs, or DNA extracted from either sample type. The sample belongs to a study of blood T cell repertoires in COVID-19 (dated by TCRdb to 2020 to 2021). Context from the whole study: Collaborator samples came from the United States, Italy and Spain and covered acute and convalescent phases of COVID-19. A de-identified subject ID, COVID-19 status, age in years and sex were almost always included in the sample metadata. The prospective study material was composed of cDNA or gDNA derived from T cells, B-cell-depleted T cells, or PBMCs. The dataset comprised deeply sampled blood TCRbeta repertoires from subjects exposed to, actively infected with, or recovered from COVID-19. The samples were drawn from two sources: the first 160 participants of the ongoing ImmuneRACE study, and about 1,300 subjects contributed by 6 global collaborators. The repertoires were released in a freely available public database intended as a resource for research on the immune response to SARS-CoV-2. Where HLA class I and class II types were available, the types were taken from metadata supplied by the sample provider, not from assay-based typing. Overall study results and their limits: The quantity of clinical and demographic metadata differed by source and by participant and was supplied without curation.

This clonotype was sampled from a middle-aged woman with active or convalescent COVID-19. The source material was peripheral blood. The chain was built from TRBV2 and TRBJ2-3, and 9 junctional nucleotides match TRBD1. CDR3 sequence: CASRTRDRVDTQYF. DNA sequence: TGTGCCAGCAGAACCCGGGACAGGGTAGATACGCAGTATTTT. Where the CDR3 stops, the reference TRBV2 and TRBJ2-3 genes take over; the full variable domain is EPEVTQTPSHQVTQMGQEVILRCVPISNHLYFYWYRQILGQKVEFLVSFYNNEISEKSEIFDDQFSVERPDGSNFTLKIRSTKLEDSAMYFCASRTRDRVDTQYFGPGTRLTVL.